A single sample is the source of the 7 T cell receptor beta chains below, sequenced in a study of cytomegalovirus exposure and HLA in healthy donors. The PCR had 60 Vbeta and 13 Jbeta primers. The table came from immunoSEQ multiplex PCR; TCRdb's copy has only in-frame clones and leaves some out. The repertoire holds about 120,000 clones, with 15% to 17% as singletons. The sequencing sample was made of PBMCs. Receptor source: a woman aged 18-30 years in good health and CMV-seronegative.

This clone has a handful of counts. The V gene is TRBV18, the J gene TRBJ2-1; the match to TRBD2 covers 11 bases. This CDR3 spans 16 amino acids. Trimming cost V 1 base and J 1 base; bases outside gene matches: 0. CDR1 is KGHSH and CDR2 is LQKENI in the germline V gene. In DNA form, the CDR3 reads TGTGCCAGCTCACCACTAGCGGGAGGGTCCTACAATGAGCAGTTCTTC. Amino acids: CASSPLAGGSYNEQFF.

This chain joins TRBV13 and TRBJ2-5; 9 bases map to TRBD1. After removal of 3 bases from V and 4 bases from J, the junction contained 6 bases not matched to a gene. Germline CDR1 and CDR2: PRHDT and FYEKMQ (reference sequence). The CDR3 is made up of 15 amino acids. The CDR3 DNA is TGTGCCAGCAGCTTCTGGGGGACAGGGAGAGAGACCCAGTACTTC. Amino acid sequence: CASSFWGTGRETQYF.

This clone came up a few times. The chain carries TRBV29-1 and TRBJ2-1, with a weak D call TRBD1 (5 bases). This CDR3 is 11 amino acids long. Trimming shortened V by 4 bases and J by 5 bases, and 6 bases separated the two germline ends. The germline V gene encodes CDR1 SQVTM and CDR2 ANQGSEA. The CDR3 region has the DNA TGCAGCGTTGCCAGGGACAATGAGCAGTTCTTC. This encodes CSVARDNEQFF.

This clone has just a few counts. The chain links TRBV4-2 to TRBJ1-2; D gene ambiguous. V was clipped by 0 bases and J by 4 bases, with 6 bases between them. The CDR3 is 13 residues long. Germline V gene data show CDR1 as LGHNA and CDR2 as YNFKEQ. Here the CDR3 DNA reads TGTGCCAGCAGCCAAGACCGCGTCTATGGCTACACCTTC. This encodes CASSQDRVYGYTF.

The chain is built from TRBV15 and TRBJ2-5; 9 positions match TRBD2. Trimming took 1 base from V and 5 from J; bases not matched to a gene: 5. CDR3 length equals 15 residues. Germline loops: CDR1 LNHNV, CDR2 YYDKDF (reference sequence). CDR3: CATSRVGLAHETQYF. Here the CDR3 DNA reads TGTGCCACCAGCAGAGTGGGACTAGCTCACGAGACCCAGTACTTC.

This clone was detected a few times. This chain joins TRBV6-6 and TRBJ2-7, with 12 positions matching TRBD2. Looked up from germline, CDR1 is MNHNY and CDR2 is SVGAGI (reference sequence). The CDR3 extends over 15 amino acids. After removal of 5 bases from V and 3 bases from J, the junction contained 5 bases not matched to a gene. For the CDR3, the DNA is TGTGCCAGCAGTCAACTAGCGGGGGGCATCTACGAGCAGTACTTC. Encoded protein: CASSQLAGGIYEQYF.

In this sample, this clone turned up a few times. This chain connects TRBV5-1 to TRBJ1-2; tentative D call: TRBD1 (6 bases). Per germline, CDR1 SGHRS and CDR2 YFSETQ. Trimming removed 4 bases from V and 3 bases from J, with 16 bases in between. CDR3 length: 15 amino acids. In DNA form, the CDR3 reads TGCGCCAGCAGCCCCGGACAGCCGAAAGACTATGGCTACACCTTC. Protein: CASSPGQPKDYGYTF.